This paragraph reports one TCR beta chain. Its antigen remains unknown. This entry belongs to a study of cytomegalovirus exposure and HLA in healthy donors. Study findings and constraints: Several of the most significant clusters appeared, in a later analysis, to be linked to common viral pathogens.

Primers: 60 Vbeta forward and 13 Jbeta reverse. TCRdb keeps only in-frame clones here, not all; method: immunoSEQ multiplex PCR. The sample gives approximately 77,000 clones, more than 55% of which show up once; approximately 4.4% is in the top ten. The germline V gene has CDR1 SQVTM and CDR2 ANQGSEA. This CDR3 has 12 amino acids. After removal of 6 bases from V and 1 base from J, the junction contained 2 bases not matched to a gene. This TCR derives from a man aged 60 to 75 in good health and CMV-seropositive. The chain combines TRBV29-1 with TRBJ1-1; 7 bases fit TRBD1. What was sequenced was PBMCs. CDR3 nucleotide sequence: TGCAGCGTCAGGACAGGGAACACTGAAGCTTTCTTT. Protein product: CSVRTGNTEAFF.